This T cell receptor beta chain was captured by sequencing in a study of long-term antiretroviral therapy in people with HIV. About this clone itself: Its antigen is currently unknown.

CDR3 length equals 15 residues. Germline V gives CDR1 PRHDT, CDR2 FYEKMQ (reference sequence). The V and J ends lost 0 bases and 3 bases respectively, with 8 bases between them. At survey level, the immunoSEQ assay was run in its v3.0 version. Libraries were prepared by immunoSEQ multiplex PCR; TCRdb keeps only in-frame clonotypes and omits some of them. The profile shows about 34,000 clones, around 79% of them singletons. Study-wide findings and caveats: The blood, collected between the mid-2000s and the late 2010s, was possibly taken under older ART regimens.

The starting material was unsorted PBMCs, obtained 1.9 years after starting antiretroviral therapy. This clonotype was sampled from a man younger than 30 with HIV. The chain couples TRBV13 to TRBJ2-2, with D possibly being TRBD1 (6 bases). This chain's CDR3 is CASSLGDRDTGELFF. CDR3 DNA: TGTGCCAGCAGCTTAGGGGACAGAGACACCGGGGAGCTGTTTTTT.